The TCR beta chain under discussion was sequenced for a study of a mutant IDH1 vaccine in newly diagnosed glioma. Across the whole study: All eight of the vaccinations patients received fell in weeks 1, 3, 5, 7, 11, 15, 19 and 23.

Time point here: week 5, during vaccination. Doses of 300 ug of mutant IDH1 20-mer peptide were given with topical imiquimod. Assay used: immunoSEQ multiplex PCR; TCRdb lists only in-frame clones, some missing. The sample carries 25,000 to 30,000 clones, 60% to 80% recorded once. As for this clone: Its specificity is not known.

This CDR3 region has 12 residues. Trimming left V 7 bases short and J 7 bases short, with 13 bases between. Germline values: CDR1 SNHLY, CDR2 FYNNEI. The specimen comprised PBMCs, sampled from a glioma patient whose treatment included an IDH1 peptide vaccine. The chain links TRBV2 to TRBJ2-5; D unresolved. The clonotype originates from a man between 35 and 55 years old with glioma. The CDR3 bases are TGTGCCAGCACCCCAACCTGGGGGACCCAGTACTTC. As protein: CASTPTWGTQYF.